Sequencing of this TCR beta chain was carried out in a study of blood T cell repertoires in COVID-19. Overall study context: Samples taken during acute and convalescent COVID-19 were collected in the United States, Italy and Spain. T cells, B-cell-depleted T cells, or PBMCs provided the cDNA or gDNA that served as material.

CDR1 and CDR2 from the germline V gene are MDHEN and SYDVKM. Germline trimming cut 5 bases from V and 5 bases from J; bases unmatched to any gene: 10. This CDR3 is built from 16 residues. Source study methods: Quantification of nucleated cells was approximated via reference gene primer amplification. Generated by immunoSEQ multiplex PCR, the TCRdb table keeps only in-frame clones and is missing some. The DNA was the basis for D and trimming; V, J and clone size are from that table. The sample contains approximately 90,000 clones, around 80% of which appear only once. The chain uses TRBV28 and TRBJ1-2, with 11 positions matching TRBD1. Sequenced material: peripheral blood. The sequence was obtained from a man aged 60-69 years with acute or convalescent COVID-19. The CDR3: CASSAQRTGGGYGYTF. The CDR3 coding sequence is TGTGCCAGCAGTGCTCAACGGACAGGGGGCGGGTATGGCTACACCTTC.